This T cell receptor (beta chain) emerged from a study of Graves' ophthalmopathy and Graves' hyperthyroidism. Many counts were recorded for this clonotype. The target antigen is unknown. In germline, CDR1 is LNHNV, CDR2 YYDKDF (reference sequence). This CDR3 comprises 15 residues. The V gene lost 1 base and the J gene lost 0 bases, with 9 bases spanning the gap. Amplification targeted the TCR beta CDR3 regions, with RNA transcripts as the source material. HTBI primers served in a first-round RT-PCR, which a second-round multiplex PCR followed. Using its own MiXCR run on the multiplex PCR reads, TCRdb lists one record per CDR3 protein. The sample has 300,000 to 500,000 distinct CDR3 sequences, 15% seen once; the top ten hold approximately 7%. Study-wide results and caveats: Appearing in blood as well were most expanded thyroid clonotypes above 0.001 frequency.

Stable hyperthyroid donors showed no ophthalmopathy during 18 months follow-up. The study excluded patients with other autoimmune diseases, uncontrolled infections, pregnancy or lactation. Reliance was placed on clinical symptoms, serum thyroxine, TRAb, thyroid ultrasound and orbital computed tomography for diagnosis. Source material: peripheral blood. This TCR came from a woman aged 18-29 years with stable Graves' hyperthyroidism. V usage is TRBV15 and J usage is TRBJ1-2; possibly TRBD1 for D (5 bases). The DNA for the CDR3 is TGTGCCACCAGCAGAGCTGGGGGAGCTAACTATGGCTACACCTTC. It translates to CATSRAGGANYGYTF.